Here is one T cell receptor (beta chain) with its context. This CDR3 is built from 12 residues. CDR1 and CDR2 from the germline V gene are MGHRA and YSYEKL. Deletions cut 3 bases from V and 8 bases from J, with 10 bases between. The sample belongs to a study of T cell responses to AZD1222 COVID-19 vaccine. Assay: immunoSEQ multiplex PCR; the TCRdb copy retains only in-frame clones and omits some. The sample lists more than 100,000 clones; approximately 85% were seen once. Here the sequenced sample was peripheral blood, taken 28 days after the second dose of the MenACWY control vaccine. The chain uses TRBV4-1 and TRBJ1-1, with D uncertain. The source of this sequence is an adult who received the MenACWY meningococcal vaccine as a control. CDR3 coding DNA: TGCGCCAGCAGCCAGTACCGACAAGAAGCTTTCTTT. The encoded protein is CASSQYRQEAFF.